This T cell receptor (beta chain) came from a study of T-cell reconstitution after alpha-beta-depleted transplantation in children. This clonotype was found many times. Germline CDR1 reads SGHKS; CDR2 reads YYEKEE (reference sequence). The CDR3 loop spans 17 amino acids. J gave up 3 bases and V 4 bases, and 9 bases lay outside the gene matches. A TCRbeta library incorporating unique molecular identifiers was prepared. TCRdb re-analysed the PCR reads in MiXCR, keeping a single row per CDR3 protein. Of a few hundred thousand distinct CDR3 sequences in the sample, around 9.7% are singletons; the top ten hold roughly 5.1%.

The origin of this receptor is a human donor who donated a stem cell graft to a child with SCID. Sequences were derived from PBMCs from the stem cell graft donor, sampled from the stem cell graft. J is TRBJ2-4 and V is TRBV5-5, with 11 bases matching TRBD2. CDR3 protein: CASSAVSGGGNKNIQYF. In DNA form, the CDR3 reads TGTGCCAGCAGCGCGGTTAGCGGGGGGGGAAACAAAAACATTCAGTACTTC.